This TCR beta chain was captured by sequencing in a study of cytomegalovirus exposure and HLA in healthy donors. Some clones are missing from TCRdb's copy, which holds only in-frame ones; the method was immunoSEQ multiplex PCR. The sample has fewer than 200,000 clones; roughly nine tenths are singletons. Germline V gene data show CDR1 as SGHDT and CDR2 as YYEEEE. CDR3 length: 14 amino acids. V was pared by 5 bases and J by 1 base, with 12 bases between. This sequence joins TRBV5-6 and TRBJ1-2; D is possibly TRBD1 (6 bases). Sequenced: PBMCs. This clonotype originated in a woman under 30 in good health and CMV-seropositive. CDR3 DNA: TGTGCCAGCAGACGAGGACAGAATAACTATGGCTACACCTTC. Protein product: CASRRGQNNYGYTF.